The 7 T cell receptor beta chains below were found in one sample sequenced in a study of patients and donors after allogeneic stem cell transplantation. MiXCR was run by TCRdb on the RT-PCR reads, yielding one entry per CDR3 protein. The top ten clones hold 11% of a sample with about 230,000 distinct CDR3 sequences, 12% to 15% of them seen once. The specimen was blood, either unsorted or a sorted T cell fraction (not recorded which). The origin of the receptors is a human donor who was either an allogeneic HSCT recipient or a stem cell or donor lymphocyte infusion donor (not recorded which). It is not recorded whose cells these are; they may come from a transplant donor.

This clonotype was observed a few times. The chain recombines TRBV19 with TRBJ2-3, with 13 bases aligning to TRBD2. CDR3 size: 15 residues. Trimming cost V 5 bases and J 5 bases; bases outside gene matches: 4. Per the germline V gene, CDR1 is LNHDA and CDR2 is SQIVND (reference sequence). CDR3 region: CASSPTSGRGDTQYF. CDR3 nucleotides: TGTGCCAGTAGTCCCACTAGCGGGAGGGGAGATACGCAGTATTTT.

Many counts were recorded for this clonotype. The chain couples TRBV29-1 to TRBJ1-1; no clear D gene. The CDR3 has 12 residues. Germline V gene data show CDR1 as SQVTM and CDR2 as ANQGSEA. Deletions cut 3 bases from V and 6 bases from J, with 11 bases between. Here the CDR3 reads CSVEESGAEAFF. CDR3 DNA sequence: TGCAGCGTTGAGGAAAGTGGTGCTGAAGCTTTCTTT. The full variable domain, with the rest looked up from reference TRBV29-1 and TRBJ1-1, is SAVISQKPSRDICQRGTSLTIQCQVDSQVTMMFWYRQQPGQSLTLIATANQGSEATYESGFVIDKFPISRPNLTFSTLTVSNMSPEDSSIYLCSVEESGAEAFFGQGTRLTVV.

This clonotype has at least ten counts. The V gene is TRBV29-1, the J gene TRBJ1-2; tentatively, D is TRBD1 (5 bases). Germline V CDR1 and CDR2: SQVTM, ANQGSEA. V lost 7 bases and J lost 6, with 15 bases in between. This CDR3 is built from 12 residues. Here the CDR3 reads CSAVRGEHGYTF. DNA of the CDR3: TGCAGCGCGGTTCGGGGGGAACATGGCTACACCTTC. Together with reference TRBV29-1 and TRBJ1-2, the CDR3 gives the full variable domain: SAVISQKPSRDICQRGTSLTIQCQVDSQVTMMFWYRQQPGQSLTLIATANQGSEATYESGFVIDKFPISRPNLTFSTLTVSNMSPEDSSIYLCSAVRGEHGYTFGSGTRLTVV.

This clonotype was seen a handful of times. The chain uses TRBV12-3 or TRBV12-4 and TRBJ2-7, with 9 bases lining up with TRBD2. This CDR3 is built from 14 residues. The V and J ends lost 7 bases and 5 bases, in that order; junction bases with no gene match: 9. In nucleotides, the CDR3 is TGTGCCAGCACGTTTTTAGCGGGAGATGACGAGCAGTACTTC. This encodes CASTFLAGDDEQYF.

The V and J genes are TRBV5-1 and TRBJ2-1; D gene unclear. Germline V CDR1 and CDR2: SGHRS, YFSETQ. Trimming removed 3 bases at V and 2 bases at J, with 9 bases between. The length of the CDR3 is 14 residues. CDR3 bases: TGCGCCAGCAGCTACGACCGTACCTACAATGAGCAGTTCTTC. Protein product: CASSYDRTYNEQFF.

This clonotype was counted between two and nine times. The V call is TRBV20-1, the J call TRBJ1-4; D may be TRBD1 (6 bases). V lost 0 bases and J lost 0, with 8 bases in between. CDR1 is DFQATT and CDR2 is SNEGSKA in the germline V gene (reference sequence). The CDR3 loop spans 15 amino acids. The CDR3 protein is CSARDTGPTNEKLFF. The CDR3 DNA is TGCAGTGCTAGAGATACAGGGCCAACTAATGAAAAACTGTTTTTT.

This clonotype has just a few counts. The chain uses TRBV5-1 and TRBJ2-3; 8 nucleotides match TRBD2. Looked up from germline, CDR1 is SGHRS and CDR2 is YFSETQ. V gave up 3 bases and J gave up 1 base; unmatched junction bases: 4. The CDR3 consists of 15 residues. CDR3 sequence (DNA): TGCGCCAGCAGCTGGTCAGCGGGGGGCACAGATACGCAGTATTTT. Its protein is CASSWSAGGTDTQYF.